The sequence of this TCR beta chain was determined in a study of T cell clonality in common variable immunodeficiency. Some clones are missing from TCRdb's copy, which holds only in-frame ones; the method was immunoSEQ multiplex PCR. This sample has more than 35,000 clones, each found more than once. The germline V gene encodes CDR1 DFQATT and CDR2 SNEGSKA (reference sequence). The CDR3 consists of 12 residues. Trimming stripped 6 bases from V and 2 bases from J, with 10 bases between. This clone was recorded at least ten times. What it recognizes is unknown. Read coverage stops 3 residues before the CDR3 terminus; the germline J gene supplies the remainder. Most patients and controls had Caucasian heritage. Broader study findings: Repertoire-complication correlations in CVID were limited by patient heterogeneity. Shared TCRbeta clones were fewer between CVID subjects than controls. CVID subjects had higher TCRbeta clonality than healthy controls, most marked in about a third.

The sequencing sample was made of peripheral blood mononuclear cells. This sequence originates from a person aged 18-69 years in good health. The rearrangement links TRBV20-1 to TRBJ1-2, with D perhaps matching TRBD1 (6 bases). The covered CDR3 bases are TGCAGTGCAAACACAGGGAACTATGGC. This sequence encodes CSANTGNYG. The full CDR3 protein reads CSANTGNYGYTF.